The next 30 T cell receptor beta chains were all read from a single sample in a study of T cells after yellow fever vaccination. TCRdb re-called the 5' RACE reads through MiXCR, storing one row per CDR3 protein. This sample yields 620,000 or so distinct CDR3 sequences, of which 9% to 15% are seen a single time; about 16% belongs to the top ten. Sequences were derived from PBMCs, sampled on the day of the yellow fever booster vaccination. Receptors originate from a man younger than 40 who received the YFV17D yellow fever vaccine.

The CDR3 reads CATTNGVQETQYF. The DNA of the CDR3 is TGTGCCACCACTAACGGGGTGCAAGAGACCCAGTACTTC. This sequence joins TRBV10-3 and TRBJ2-5; tentative D call: TRBD2 (5 bases). The CDR3 is made up of 13 amino acids. Germline lookup yields CDR1 ENHRY and CDR2 SYGVKD. V was clipped by 10 bases and J by 2 bases, with 14 bases between them.

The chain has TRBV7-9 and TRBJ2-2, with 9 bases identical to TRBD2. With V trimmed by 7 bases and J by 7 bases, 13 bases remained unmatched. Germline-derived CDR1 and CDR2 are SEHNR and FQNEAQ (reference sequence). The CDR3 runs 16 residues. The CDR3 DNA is TGTGCCAGCACCCAAAGGGGGCTAGCGGGAATCGGGGAGCTGTTTTTT. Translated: CASTQRGLAGIGELFF.

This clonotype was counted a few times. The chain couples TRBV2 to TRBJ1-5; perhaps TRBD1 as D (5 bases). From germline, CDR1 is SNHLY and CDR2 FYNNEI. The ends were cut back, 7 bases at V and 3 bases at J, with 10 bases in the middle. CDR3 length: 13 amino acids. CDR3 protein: CASIGHPNQPQHF. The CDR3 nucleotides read TGTGCCAGCATAGGACACCCCAATCAGCCCCAGCATTTT.

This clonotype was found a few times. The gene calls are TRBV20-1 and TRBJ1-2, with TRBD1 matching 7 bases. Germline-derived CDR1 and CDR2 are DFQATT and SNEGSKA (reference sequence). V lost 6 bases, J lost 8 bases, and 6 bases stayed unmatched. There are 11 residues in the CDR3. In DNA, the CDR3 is TGCAGTGCGGGGGGGACAGTCGGCTACACCTTC. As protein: CSAGGTVGYTF.

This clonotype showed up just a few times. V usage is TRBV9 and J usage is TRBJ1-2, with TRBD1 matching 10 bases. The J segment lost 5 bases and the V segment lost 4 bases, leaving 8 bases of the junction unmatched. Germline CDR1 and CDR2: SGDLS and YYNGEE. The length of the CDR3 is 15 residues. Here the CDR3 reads CASSPPTGGLYGYTF. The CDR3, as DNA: TGTGCCAGCAGCCCTCCGACAGGGGGCTTGTATGGCTACACCTTC.

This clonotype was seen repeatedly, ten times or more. CDR3 sequence: CASSPWAGTDTQYF. In DNA form, the CDR3 reads TGTGCCAGCAGCCCCTGGGCAGGGACAGATACGCAGTATTTT. The chain links TRBV12-3 or TRBV12-4 to TRBJ2-3; a weak D match, TRBD1 (5 bases). The ends were cut back, 6 bases at V and 3 bases at J, with 13 bases in the middle. The CDR3 length is 14 residues.

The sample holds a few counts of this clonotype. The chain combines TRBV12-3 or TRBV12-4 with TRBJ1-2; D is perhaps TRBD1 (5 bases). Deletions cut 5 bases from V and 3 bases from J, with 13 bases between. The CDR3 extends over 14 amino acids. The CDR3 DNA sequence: TGTGCCAGCAGTCCGCAGGGTGGCTACTATGGCTACACCTTC. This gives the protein CASSPQGGYYGYTF.

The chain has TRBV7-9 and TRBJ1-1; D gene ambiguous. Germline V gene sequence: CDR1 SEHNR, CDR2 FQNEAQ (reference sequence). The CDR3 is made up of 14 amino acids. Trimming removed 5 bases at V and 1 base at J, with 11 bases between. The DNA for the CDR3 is TGTGCCAGCAGCCCGGGAGAACAGAACACTGAAGCTTTCTTT. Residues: CASSPGEQNTEAFF.

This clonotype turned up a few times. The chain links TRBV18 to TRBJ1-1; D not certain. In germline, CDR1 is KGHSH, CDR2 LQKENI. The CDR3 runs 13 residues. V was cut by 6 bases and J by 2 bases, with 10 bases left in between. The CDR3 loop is CASSVKVNTEAFF. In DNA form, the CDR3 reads TGTGCCAGCTCCGTGAAGGTTAACACTGAAGCTTTCTTT.

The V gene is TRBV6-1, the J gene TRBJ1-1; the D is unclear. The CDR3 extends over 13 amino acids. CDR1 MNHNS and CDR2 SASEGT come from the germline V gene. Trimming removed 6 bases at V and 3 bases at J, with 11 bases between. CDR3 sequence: CASRATMHTEAFF. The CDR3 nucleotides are TGTGCCAGCAGGGCAACCATGCACACTGAAGCTTTCTTT.

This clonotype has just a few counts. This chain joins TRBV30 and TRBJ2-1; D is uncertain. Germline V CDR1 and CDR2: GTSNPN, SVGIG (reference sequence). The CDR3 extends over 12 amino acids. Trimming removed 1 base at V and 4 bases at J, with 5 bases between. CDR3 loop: CAWSDGYNEQFF. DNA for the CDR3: TGTGCCTGGAGTGACGGTTACAATGAGCAGTTCTTC.

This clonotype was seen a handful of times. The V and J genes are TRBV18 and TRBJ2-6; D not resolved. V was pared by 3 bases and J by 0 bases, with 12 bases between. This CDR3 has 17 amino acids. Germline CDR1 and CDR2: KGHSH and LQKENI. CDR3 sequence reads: CASSPIETVSGANVLTF. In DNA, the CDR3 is TGTGCCAGCTCACCTATTGAAACGGTCTCTGGGGCCAACGTCCTGACTTTC.

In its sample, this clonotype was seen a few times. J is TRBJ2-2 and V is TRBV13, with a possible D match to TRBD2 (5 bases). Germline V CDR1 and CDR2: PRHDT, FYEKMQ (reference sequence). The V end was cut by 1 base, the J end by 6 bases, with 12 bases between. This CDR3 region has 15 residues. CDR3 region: CASSLVREGSGELFF. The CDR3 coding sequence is TGTGCCAGCAGCTTAGTTCGGGAAGGGTCCGGGGAGCTGTTTTTT.

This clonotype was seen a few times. CDR3 amino acids: CASRWRTGNHEQYF. In DNA form, the CDR3 reads TGTGCCAGCCGGTGGCGGACAGGGAACCACGAGCAGTACTTC. This sequence joins TRBV12-3 or TRBV12-4 and TRBJ2-7, with 8 bases matching TRBD1. The CDR3 totals 14 residues. The V gene end was trimmed by 8 bases and the J gene end by 5 bases; junction bases not matched to a gene: 11.

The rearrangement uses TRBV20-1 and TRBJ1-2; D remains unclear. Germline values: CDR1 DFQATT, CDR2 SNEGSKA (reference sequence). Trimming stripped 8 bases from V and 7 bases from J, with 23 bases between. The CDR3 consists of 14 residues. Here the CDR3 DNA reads TGCAGTACGAACCGATGGACGTCGGCGACTGGCTACACCTTC. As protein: CSTNRWTSATGYTF.

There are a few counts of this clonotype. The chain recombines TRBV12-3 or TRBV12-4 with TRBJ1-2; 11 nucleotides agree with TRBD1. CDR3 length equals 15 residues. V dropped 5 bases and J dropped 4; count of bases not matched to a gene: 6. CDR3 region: CASSKGQGAFYGYTF. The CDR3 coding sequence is TGTGCCAGCAGTAAAGGACAGGGGGCGTTCTATGGCTACACCTTC.

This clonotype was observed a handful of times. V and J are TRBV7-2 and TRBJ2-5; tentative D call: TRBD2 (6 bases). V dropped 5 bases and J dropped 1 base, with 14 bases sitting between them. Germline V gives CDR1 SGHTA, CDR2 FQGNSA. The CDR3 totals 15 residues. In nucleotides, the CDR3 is TGTGCCAGCAGCCGATTCTCGGGGGTCCAAGAGACCCAGTACTTC. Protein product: CASSRFSGVQETQYF.

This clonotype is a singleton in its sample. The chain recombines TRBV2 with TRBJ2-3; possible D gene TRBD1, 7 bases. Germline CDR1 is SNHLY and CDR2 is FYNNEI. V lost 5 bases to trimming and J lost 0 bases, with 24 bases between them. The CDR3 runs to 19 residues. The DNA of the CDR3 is TGTGCCAGCAGTCAACAGGGGTTCGGTAGCGGCTCTAGCACAGATACGCAGTATTTT. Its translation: CASSQQGFGSGSSTDTQYF.

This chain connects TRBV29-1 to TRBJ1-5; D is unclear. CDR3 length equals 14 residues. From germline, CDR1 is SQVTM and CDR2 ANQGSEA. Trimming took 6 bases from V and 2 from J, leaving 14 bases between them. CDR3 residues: CSVGEGSGNQPQHF. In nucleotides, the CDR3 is TGCAGCGTCGGCGAGGGTTCTGGCAATCAGCCCCAGCATTTT.

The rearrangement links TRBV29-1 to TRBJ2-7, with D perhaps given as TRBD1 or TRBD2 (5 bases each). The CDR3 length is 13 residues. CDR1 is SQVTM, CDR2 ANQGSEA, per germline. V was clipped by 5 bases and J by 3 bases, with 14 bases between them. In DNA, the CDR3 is TGCAGCGTTACCCCCGGGACCTTCTACGAGCAGTACTTC. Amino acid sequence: CSVTPGTFYEQYF.

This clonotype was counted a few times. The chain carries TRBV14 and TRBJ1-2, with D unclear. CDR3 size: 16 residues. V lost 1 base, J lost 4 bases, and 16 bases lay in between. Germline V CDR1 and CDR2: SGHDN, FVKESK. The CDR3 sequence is CASSQGFAATSYGYTF. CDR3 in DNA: TGTGCCAGCAGCCAAGGCTTCGCAGCCACCTCCTATGGCTACACCTTC. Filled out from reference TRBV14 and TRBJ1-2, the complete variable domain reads EAGVTQFPSHSVIEKGQTVTLRCDPISGHDNLYWYRRVMGKEIKFLLHFVKESKQDESGMPNNRFLAERTGGTYSTLKVQPAELEDSGVYFCASSQGFAATSYGYTFGSGTRLTVV.

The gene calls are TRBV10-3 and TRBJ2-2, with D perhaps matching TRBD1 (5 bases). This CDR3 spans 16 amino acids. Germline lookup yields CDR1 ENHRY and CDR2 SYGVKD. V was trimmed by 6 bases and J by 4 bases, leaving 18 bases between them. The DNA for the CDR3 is TGTGCCATCAGCCTCCAGGGAACCAGGACCACCGGGGAGCTGTTTTTT. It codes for CAISLQGTRTTGELFF.

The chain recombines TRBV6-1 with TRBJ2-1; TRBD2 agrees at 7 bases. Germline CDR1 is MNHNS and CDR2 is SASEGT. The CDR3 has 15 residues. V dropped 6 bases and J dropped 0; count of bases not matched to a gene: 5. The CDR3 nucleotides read TGTGCCAGCAGGGTCCTAGCGGACTCCTACAATGAGCAGTTCTTC. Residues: CASRVLADSYNEQFF.

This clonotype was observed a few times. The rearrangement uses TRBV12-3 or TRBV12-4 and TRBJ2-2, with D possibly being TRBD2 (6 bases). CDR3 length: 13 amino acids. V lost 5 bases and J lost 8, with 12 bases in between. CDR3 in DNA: TGTGCCAGCAGTAAAGCGGGCTCAGGGGAGCTGTTTTTT. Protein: CASSKAGSGELFF.

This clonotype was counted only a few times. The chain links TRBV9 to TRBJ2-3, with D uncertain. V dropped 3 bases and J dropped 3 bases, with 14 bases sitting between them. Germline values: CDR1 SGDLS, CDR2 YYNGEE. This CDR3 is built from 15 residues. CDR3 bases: TGTGCCAGCAGCGGTGTGGTCGGACGGACAGATACGCAGTATTTT. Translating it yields CASSGVVGRTDTQYF. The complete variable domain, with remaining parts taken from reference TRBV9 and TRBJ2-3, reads DSGVTQTPKHLITATGQRVTLRCSPRSGDLSVYWYQQSLDQGLQFLIQYYNGEERAKGNILERFSAQQFPDLHSELNLSSLELGDSALYFCASSGVVGRTDTQYFGPGTRLTVL.

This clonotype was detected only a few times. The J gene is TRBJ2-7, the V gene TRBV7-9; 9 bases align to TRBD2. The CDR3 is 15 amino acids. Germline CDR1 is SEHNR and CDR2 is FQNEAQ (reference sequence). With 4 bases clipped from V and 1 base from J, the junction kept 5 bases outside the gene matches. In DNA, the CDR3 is TGTGCCAGCAGCTCCACTAGCGGGTTATCCTACGAGCAGTACTTC. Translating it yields CASSSTSGLSYEQYF.

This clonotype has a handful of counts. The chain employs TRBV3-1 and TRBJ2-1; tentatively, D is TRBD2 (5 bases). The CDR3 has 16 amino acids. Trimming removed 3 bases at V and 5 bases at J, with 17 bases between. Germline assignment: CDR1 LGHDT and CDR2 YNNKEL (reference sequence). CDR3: CASSHEGTIDHNEQFF. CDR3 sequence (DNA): TGTGCCAGCAGCCACGAGGGAACAATTGACCACAATGAGCAGTTCTTC.

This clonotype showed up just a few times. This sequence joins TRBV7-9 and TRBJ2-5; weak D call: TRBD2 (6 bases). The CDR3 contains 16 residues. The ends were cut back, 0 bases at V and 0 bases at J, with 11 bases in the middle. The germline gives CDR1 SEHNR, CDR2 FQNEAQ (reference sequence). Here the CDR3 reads CASSLAWRGHQETQYF. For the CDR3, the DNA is TGTGCCAGCAGCTTAGCGTGGAGGGGTCACCAAGAGACCCAGTACTTC.

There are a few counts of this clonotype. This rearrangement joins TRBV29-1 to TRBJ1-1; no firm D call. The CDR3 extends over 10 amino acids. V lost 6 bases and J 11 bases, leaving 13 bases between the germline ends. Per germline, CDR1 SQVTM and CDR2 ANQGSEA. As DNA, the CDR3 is TGCAGCGTCGCTGAGGTTGGGGCTTTCTTT. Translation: CSVAEVGAFF. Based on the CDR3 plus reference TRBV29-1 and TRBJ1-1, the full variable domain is SAVISQKPSRDICQRGTSLTIQCQVDSQVTMMFWYRQQPGQSLTLIATANQGSEATYESGFVIDKFPISRPNLTFSTLTVSNMSPEDSSIYLCSVAEVGAFFGQGTRLTVV.

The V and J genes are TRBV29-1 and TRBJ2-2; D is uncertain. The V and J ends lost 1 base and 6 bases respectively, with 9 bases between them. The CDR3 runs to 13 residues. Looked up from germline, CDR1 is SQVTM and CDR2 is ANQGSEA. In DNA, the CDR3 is TGCAGCGTTGAAGTCCAGCCCCCCGGGGAGCTGTTTTTT. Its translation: CSVEVQPPGELFF.